These T cell receptor beta chains were read from a single sample in a study of blood T cell repertoires in COVID-19. Method: immunoSEQ multiplex PCR; TCRdb's copy keeps in-frame clones and lacks some. Of over 80,000 clones listed, 75% to 85% are singletons. Specimen: peripheral blood. The receptors originated from a woman in her 70s with acute or convalescent COVID-19. CDR3s include the opening cysteine and the closing phenylalanine or tryptophan. D genes are given only for firm matches. The size field is filled for only some rows; it gives once, few, many or a size class.

TRBV12-3/TRBV12-4,TRBJ1-2,-,-,CASSSRILGGYTF,TGTGCCAGCAGCTCCAGGATTTTAGGAGGCTACACCTTC
TRBV10-3,TRBJ2-7,TRBD2,-,CAISESKGGGTLEQYF,TGTGCCATCAGTGAGTCGAAAGGCGGGGGGACCCTCGAGCAGTACTTC
TRBV9,TRBJ1-4,TRBD1,-,CASSVGQGFMGEKLFF,TGTGCCAGCAGCGTGGGACAGGGGTTTATGGGTGAAAAACTGTTTTTT
TRBV6-5,TRBJ1-2,-,-,CASRDYWTANYGYTF,TGTGCCAGCAGGGACTATTGGACGGCTAACTATGGCTACACCTTC
TRBV4-1,TRBJ2-7,TRBD2,-,CASSQTSGSYEQYF,TGCGCCAGCAGCCAAACTAGCGGAAGCTACGAGCAGTACTTC
TRBV4-1,TRBJ2-3,TRBD1,once,CASSQDGTGGGTDTQYF,TGCGCCAGCAGCCAAGATGGGACAGGGGGCGGCACAGATACGCAGTATTTT
TRBV5-4,TRBJ1-2,-,-,CASSNDRHSYGYTF,TGTGCCAGCAGCAACGACAGGCATTCTTATGGCTACACCTTC
TRBV5-6,TRBJ1-6,TRBD1,few,CASSFQGARNSPLHF,TGTGCCAGCAGCTTCCAGGGGGCAAGGAATTCACCCCTCCACTTT
TRBV5-6,TRBJ1-1,TRBD1,-,CASSIYGTGRTEAFF,TGTGCCAGCAGCATCTACGGGACAGGGAGGACTGAAGCTTTCTTT
TRBV11-2,TRBJ2-7,TRBD1,-,CASSLTSGGYSYEQYF,TGTGCCAGCAGCTTAACTTCAGGGGGTTACTCCTACGAGCAGTACTTC
TRBV7-2,TRBJ2-3,-,-,CASSLVSFTDTQYF,TGTGCCAGCAGCTTAGTTAGCTTTACAGATACGCAGTATTTT
TRBV6-5,TRBJ2-5,TRBD2,-,CASRWRGGQETQYF,TGTGCCAGCAGATGGCGGGGGGGCCAAGAGACCCAGTACTTC
TRBV6-5,TRBJ1-5,-,-,CASSYLANLGPQHF,TGTGCCAGCAGTTACTTGGCTAACCTAGGGCCCCAGCATTTT
TRBV11-2,TRBJ2-1,TRBD2,-,CASSQTSGSYNEQFF,TGTGCCAGCAGCCAGACTAGCGGCTCCTACAATGAGCAGTTCTTC
TRBV28,TRBJ1-1,-,-,CASTLSGLWTEAFF,TGTGCCAGCACCTTGTCGGGGTTGTGGACTGAAGCTTTCTTT
TRBV6-5,TRBJ2-5,-,once,CADKTLKQETQYF,TGTGCTGACAAAACCCTTAAACAAGAGACCCAGTACTTC
TRBV12-3/TRBV12-4,TRBJ2-7,TRBD1,-,CASSPGTGSQQYF,TGTGCCAGCAGTCCCGGGACAGGGAGTCAGCAGTACTTC
TRBV28,TRBJ2-2,-,once,CASQELRAGELFF,TGTGCCAGCCAGGAATTGAGGGCCGGGGAGCTGTTTTTT
TRBV7-9,TRBJ2-5,TRBD1,-,CASSFWTGAMETQYF,TGTGCCAGCAGCTTCTGGACAGGGGCAATGGAGACCCAGTACTTC
TRBV4-2,TRBJ1-2,TRBD1,once,CASSQPGQGADYGYTF,TGTGCCAGCAGCCAGCCGGGACAGGGGGCGGACTATGGCTACACCTTC
TRBV2,TRBJ1-1,TRBD1,once,CASTDRGRASAFF,TGTGCCAGCACCGACAGGGGTCGTGCTTCAGCTTTCTTT
TRBV6-6,TRBJ2-5,-,-,CASTPSGGLQETQYF,TGTGCCAGCACCCCTTCCGGGGGTCTTCAAGAGACCCAGTACTTC
TRBV4-3,TRBJ2-5,TRBD1,-,CASSQQGVETQYF,TGCGCCAGCAGCCAACAGGGGGTGGAGACCCAGTACTTC
TRBV5-4,TRBJ2-2,-,-,CASSLAGGELFF,TGTGCCAGCAGCTTGGCCGGCGGGGAGCTGTTTTTT
TRBV27,TRBJ1-2,-,-,CASSPHGQHYGYTF,TGTGCCAGCAGCCCACACGGACAGCACTATGGCTACACCTTC
TRBV12-3/TRBV12-4,TRBJ1-6,-,-,CASRDSWGSPLHF,TGTGCCAGCAGAGATTCCTGGGGCTCACCCCTCCACTTT
TRBV19,TRBJ1-1,-,-,CASSLAGSANTEAFF,TGTGCCAGTAGTCTAGCGGGGTCGGCGAACACTGAAGCTTTCTTT
TRBV7-9,TRBJ1-2,-,-,CASSLDSYGYTF,TGTGCCAGCAGCTTAGACAGCTATGGCTACACCTTC
TRBV5-4,TRBJ2-5,-,-,CASSLEWGQGKKYF,TGTGCCAGCAGCTTGGAATGGGGGCAGGGAAAAAAGTACTTC
TRBV28,TRBJ2-1,TRBD2,once,CASTERGQDEQFF,TGTGCCAGCACTGAGCGGGGTCAGGATGAGCAGTTCTTC
TRBV28,TRBJ1-5,-,-,CASSFYAGLLAGPQHF,TGTGCCAGCAGTTTCTATGCGGGACTTCTAGCTGGACCCCAGCATTTT
TRBV29-1,TRBJ1-3,-,-,CSVKGTPSSGNTIYF,TGCAGCGTTAAGGGGACACCTAGCTCTGGAAACACCATATATTTT
TRBV7-3,TRBJ2-1,TRBD2,-,CASSLNPRWASGFYNEQFF,TGTGCCAGCAGCTTAAACCCTCGGTGGGCTAGCGGGTTTTACAATGAGCAGTTCTTC
TRBV15,TRBJ2-6,-,-,CATSRDYSGANVLTF,TGTGCCACCAGCCGAGACTACTCTGGGGCCAACGTCCTGACTTTC
TRBV19,TRBJ2-1,-,few,CASSIPPSHNEQFF,TGTGCCAGTAGTATACCCCCCAGTCACAATGAGCAGTTCTTC
TRBV21-1,TRBJ1-5,-,-,CASSKHVGDQPQHF,TGTGCCAGCAGCAAACACGTCGGGGATCAGCCCCAGCATTTT
TRBV2,TRBJ2-7,TRBD1,-,CASGRDRGAEQYF,TGTGCCAGCGGACGGGACAGGGGAGCCGAGCAGTACTTC
TRBV7-2,TRBJ2-7,-,-,CASSSILPGPAAYEQYF,TGTGCCAGCAGCTCGATCCTTCCAGGGCCCGCGGCCTACGAGCAGTACTTC
TRBV6-5,TRBJ1-1,TRBD1,-,CASRRTGTNTEAFF,TGTGCCAGCAGACGGACAGGGACGAACACTGAAGCTTTCTTT
TRBV14,TRBJ1-1,-,-,CASSQAAGATEAFF,TGTGCCAGCAGCCAAGCGGCAGGGGCCACTGAAGCTTTCTTT
TRBV5-1,TRBJ1-1,-,once,CASSANDLQGTEAFF,TGCGCCAGCAGCGCCAACGATCTTCAGGGGACCGAAGCTTTCTTT